Listed here is a single T cell receptor (beta chain). Its antigen is undetermined. This sample was included in a study of cytomegalovirus exposure and HLA in healthy donors. CDR3 length: 15 amino acids. Germline lookup yields CDR1 SGDLS and CDR2 YYNGEE. The J segment lost 7 bases and the V segment lost 0 bases, leaving 0 bases of the junction unmatched. Broader study findings: Accounts indicate the classifier identified cytomegalovirus status with strong specificity and sensitivity. TCR beta chains numbering some 160 were designated cytomegalovirus-associated. Accurate prediction of most subjects' HLA-A and HLA-B alleles from TCR beta sequences was reported.

Both 60 Vbeta primers and 13 Jbeta primers went into the PCR. The repertoire was sequenced with immunoSEQ multiplex PCR; TCRdb's copy has only in-frame clones and lacks some. The sample includes over 100,000 clones, around four fifths seen only once; the top ten take 2.5% to 3%. Sequencing was carried out using PBMCs. This clonotype was obtained from a man in his forties in good health and CMV-seronegative. This chain uses TRBV9 with TRBJ2-2, with 13 nucleotides matching TRBD2. CDR3 residues: CASSVGLAGGGELFF. The CDR3 DNA reads as TGTGCCAGCAGCGTAGGACTAGCGGGGGGCGGGGAGCTGTTTTTT.